This T cell receptor beta chain was retrieved from a study of shared clonotypes between healthy human individuals. About this clone: Its antigen remains unknown.

The split of CD4+ cells yielded CD45RA+ naive and CD45RA-negative memory subsets. General observations from the study: Relative to clonotypes present in all four donors, those not shared had lower generation probabilities. Sampling covered nothing but blood. Tissue TCR repertoires likely differ from those found in blood.

Per the germline V gene, CDR1 is SGHDN and CDR2 is FVKESK. The ends were cut back, 0 bases at V and 4 bases at J, with 9 bases in the middle. This CDR3 has 14 amino acids. TCRdb keeps only in-frame clones here, not all; method: immunoSEQ multiplex PCR. The data hold under 2.5 million clones, with 85% to 95% observed a single time. Sequencing was carried out using naive CD4+ T cells from PBMCs. As to subset: CD45RA+ positively selected. The clonotype comes from a man aged 18 to 29 in good health. Some clones in this sample may be carry-over from other donors' samples. V is TRBV14 and J is TRBJ2-5; a possible D gene is TRBD2 (6 bases). CDR3 nucleotides: TGTGCCAGCAGCCAAGATCTTAGCGGAGAGACCCAGTACTTC. It yields the protein CASSQDLSGETQYF.